The clone carrying this T cell receptor beta chain has just a few counts. These data originate in a study of shared clonotypes between healthy human individuals. Study background: Each donor's CD8 memory used one plate, CD8 naive two, each CD4 subset three.

CD45RO negativity and positive selection for CCR7 defined naive CD8 cells, a population that excluded terminally differentiated effector memory CD45RA+ cells. TCRdb keeps only in-frame clones here, not all; method: immunoSEQ multiplex PCR. The sample lists millions of clones, about 95% occurring once. This CDR3 spans 14 amino acids. Germline V CDR1 and CDR2: KGHSH, LQKENI. V gave up 0 bases and J gave up 2 bases, with 7 bases separating them. Sequencing used naive CD8+ T cells sorted from blood. V usage is TRBV18 and J usage is TRBJ2-5, with unresolved D. The clonotype was recovered from a man younger than 35 in good health. For the CDR3, the DNA is TGTGCCAGCTCACCACCATGGCAACAAGAGACCCAGTACTTC. Its protein is CASSPPWQQETQYF.